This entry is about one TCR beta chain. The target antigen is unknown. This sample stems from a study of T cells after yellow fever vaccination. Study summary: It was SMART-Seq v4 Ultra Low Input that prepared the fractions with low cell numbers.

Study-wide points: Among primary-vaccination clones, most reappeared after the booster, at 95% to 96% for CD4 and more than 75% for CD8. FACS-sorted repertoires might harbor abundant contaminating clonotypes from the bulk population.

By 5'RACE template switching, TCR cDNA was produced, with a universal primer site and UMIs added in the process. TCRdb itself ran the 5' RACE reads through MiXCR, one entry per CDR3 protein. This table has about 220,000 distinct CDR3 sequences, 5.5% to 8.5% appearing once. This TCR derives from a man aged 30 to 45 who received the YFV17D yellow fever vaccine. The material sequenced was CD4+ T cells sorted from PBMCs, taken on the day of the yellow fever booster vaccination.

The CDR3 DNA follows: TGTGCCAGCAGCTTAGTCGGAGGATATAGCACAGATACGCAGTATTTT. Translated: CASSLVGGYSTDTQYF. The chain employs TRBV7-2 and TRBJ2-3; weak D call: TRBD2 (5 bases). Germline CDR1 is SGHTA and CDR2 is FQGNSA. The CDR3 totals 16 residues. Between the trimmed V and J ends, which lost 1 base and 0 bases, there was a span of 11 bases.